The present TCR beta chain was sequenced within a study of cytomegalovirus exposure and HLA in healthy donors (dated by TCRdb to the late 2010s). In the study overall: In an earlier analysis of approximately 640 of the donors, around 290 Gb of sequence data and 90 million to 130 million unique TCR beta sequences from roughly 180 million T cells were reported. In the later analysis, no new phenotypic data were used to find candidate immune exposures; instead, reliance was placed on TCR beta sequences and their occurrence across donors. In an earlier analysis of over 550 of the donors, high-throughput TCR beta sequencing was used to judge whether each TCR beta V gene segment behaved as functional or pseudogenic. The study profiled the T cell repertoires of about 640 subjects by immunosequencing and related them to cytomegalovirus serostatus. The number of donors typed differed by locus, with about 629-630 for A, B, C, DRB1 and DQB1, around 520 for DQA1, some 570 for DPA1, and under 490 for DPB1. In addition to the first cohort of about 650 subjects, a separate validation cohort of approximately 130 different subjects was used. A later analysis re-analyzed previously published TCR beta repertoires from 666 donors and added high-resolution HLA genotyping to study TCR occurrence patterns. The aim of the study was to test whether cataloging public T cell receptors could identify signatures of past pathogen exposure. Four or five DR-DQ haplotypes were treated as single units for association and clustering because of strong linkage in the cohort. Roughly 300 gigabases of sequencing data and approximately 80 million unique TCR sequences were included in an early release covering about 700 HLA-typed donors. Every repertoire in the discovery cohort had been generated on one and the same sequencing platform. The study combined high-throughput TCR immunosequencing, statistical association of individual TCRs with disease status, and machine learning to predict cytomegalovirus infection status. Both class I and class II loci were covered by HLA typing, at four-digit resolution. Donor age, sex, ethnicity and CMV serostatus were compiled together with the repertoire data. In a later genetic analysis, genome-wide SNP genotypes for 398 of the 666 donors were used, and that subset was treated as a discovery cohort. Among roughly 400 genotyped donors of the cohort, an average of approximately 240,000 unique TCR beta nucleotide sequences was sequenced per donor, of which approximately 18% were non-productive. Among the roughly 370 genotyped donors, around 81% belonged to the genetic ancestry cluster associated with self-reported Caucasian donors.

A word on this clone: The specificity of this receptor is unknown. No much larger clone exists at a distance of one base, and base qualities are not known.

Including the terminal cysteine and phenylalanine, the CDR3 comprises 16 residues. Only CDR3 DNA is held: 48 bases, read in frame from base 1. From a lookup of the germline V gene, CDR1 and CDR2 are KGHSH and LQKENI. V and J lose 0 bases and 4 bases, and a span of 13 bases separates them. The library was prepared using the immunoSEQ multiplex PCR assay. For the multiplex PCR, a mixture combining 60 forward primers for TCR Vbeta segments and 13 reverse primers for TCR Jbeta segments was used. The CDR3 region of rearranged TCR beta genes was amplified from genomic DNA with a multiplex PCR assay. The amplified TCR beta libraries were sequenced on the Illumina HiSeq System as 87-base-pair reads. In the paper's pipeline: A later analysis counted about 76 million unique TCR beta chains across the 600 to 850 repertoires, and 9.5 million to 11 million of these chains were shared by at least two donors. Raw reads were error-corrected and collapsed into unique sequences by a nearest-neighbor algorithm in which closely related sequences were merged to remove PCR and sequencing errors. Alignment of CDR3 sequences to IMGT reference sequences was used to assign V, D and J gene segments. For a sequence to be retained, at least a six-nucleotide match to both a V gene segment and a J gene segment was required. Rearrangements were called productive when the CDR3 lacked stop codons and stayed in frame with V and J; all others were non-productive. CDR3 was defined according to IMGT convention as the region running from the second conserved V-encoded cysteine to the conserved J-encoded phenylalanine. Sequences without an unambiguous match to a single V gene segment were excluded from the earlier analysis of 450 to 750 of the donors. An earlier analysis of a few hundred of the donors called V segments functional above 56.7% productive rearrangements and segregating when the between-donor standard deviation exceeded 5%. A statistical classification framework was built for diagnosing cytomegalovirus status from the catalog of TCR beta chain sequences. V and J gene assignment, in a later analysis, came from comparing TCR nucleotide sequences with IMGT/GENE-DB human TR gene sequences. A later analysis assigned CDR3 sequences and most-parsimonious VDJ recombination scenarios with the TCRdist pipeline. In a later analysis, each TCR beta chain was defined by its CDR3 amino acid sequence together with its V-gene family, and reads lacking a unique V-gene family were excluded. To address suspected cross-contamination and a sequencing artifact, a later analysis removed a few hundred highly shared, low-generation-probability nucleotide sequences. In a later analysis, a clonal expansion index for each public chain was calculated from normalized within-repertoire ranks of inferred template counts. In a later analysis, generation probabilities were computed with a VDJ recombination model fitted to out-of-frame rearrangements, and the resulting probabilities were checked against IGoR. In a later analysis, TCR-TCR, TCR-HLA and TCR-CMV co-occurrence was scored with hypergeometric tests, and a repertoire-size bias correction was applied to TCR pairs. A later analysis estimated false discovery rates by permuting HLA or CMV assignments 20 times. A later analysis grouped co-occurring TCRs with DBSCAN, adding TCRdist sequence similarity when clustering within HLA-allele-positive subsets. Repertoires with fewer than 30,000 or more than 120,000 public chains were left out of co-occurrence clustering, as were roughly five repertoires with anomalous nucleotide sharing. Here the immuneACCESS table is served through TCRdb, limited to in-frame sequences with V and J called. Missing clones are a known gap in these copies; in checked studies unresolved V genes cover under half, and the rest lacks a known reason. V, J and clone size reflect that table, while D and trimming were determined from the DNA. This sample lists roughly 300,000 clones; 75% to 90% were detected once. The ten biggest clones cover 3% to 4% of the sample.

The cohort comprised several hundred healthy bone marrow donors. At the time of sampling, every cohort member was nominally healthy, though immune exposures that went unrecorded were likely present. The donor tested CMV seropositive and was one of the 289 seropositive cohort members. A peripheral blood sample was provided by each donor, and peripheral blood mononuclear cells were used for TCR beta sequencing. The Qiagen DNeasy Blood Extraction Kit was used to extract genomic DNA from the blood cell samples. Beyond this particular receptor, the publication reports: In a later genetic analysis, fewer N-insertions in productive TCRs were reported among donors in an Asian-associated ancestry cluster than the roughly 640-donor mean. Because the 87-base-pair reads could not distinguish some IMGT-functional V segments, including TRBV6-2 and TRBV6-3, those segments were excluded. A later analysis reported that several top co-occurrence clusters appeared linked to parvovirus B19, influenza, CMV and Epstein-Barr virus. A later analysis found that HLA-associated TCR beta chains were more clonally expanded and had lower generation probabilities than equally common non-associated chains. A few of the identified cytomegalovirus-associated TCR beta chains were confirmed in vitro to be specific for cytomegalovirus antigens. The classifier was reported to diagnose cytomegalovirus status with high specificity and sensitivity in both the original and validation cohorts. According to a later analysis, most CMV-associated TCR beta chains appeared to be HLA-restricted, and the HLA associations seemed to be driven largely by CMV exposure. In a later analysis, TCR association rates were found to vary across HLA loci, with the most associated TCRs seen for DRB1 alleles and the fewest for HLA-C alleles. The presence/absence analyses assumed that sequencing depth was roughly uniform across donors, and that assumption may not be true. Because HLA typing was unavailable for some donors at each locus, only the typed subset was used in association tests. When HLA alleles, especially DR and DQ, strongly co-occurred, attributing TCR associations to individual alleles was difficult. In this cohort, only TCR beta chains were sequenced, and detectable features were limited by the absence of alpha or paired-chain data. For the cohort, immune exposure information was limited to CMV serostatus. A cluster of highly shared sequence variants was judged likely to be a technical artifact of the sequencing pipeline. Correlated functional status among segregating V segments might reflect linkage disequilibrium, but an unknown experimental factor could not be ruled out. A further reported finding was that TCR beta sequences accurately predicted the HLA-A and HLA-B alleles for most subjects in the first cohort. The authors suggested that the approach could potentially be generalized to other disease states and immunological phenotypes. Specific HLA alleles were associated with more than 15,000 TCR beta sequences at a false discovery rate of 0.05 in a later analysis. Most TCR sequences were seen in very few donors, while some public TCRs were found in many individuals. Roughly 17 rarely observed V segments, including chromosome 9 orphons, were excluded from the earlier analysis of some 590 of the donors because counts were too low. In an earlier analysis of around 600 of the donors, most TCR beta V segments appeared in productive rearrangements about 87% or about 30% of the time, broadly matching IMGT annotations. In a later genetic analysis, a missense DCLRE1C variant was associated with V-gene and J-gene trimming of TCR beta chains, and the association was replicated in an independent cohort. The study gave a list of under 200 TCR beta chains associated with cytomegalovirus.

This sequence uses TRBV18 and TRBJ2-1; perhaps TRBD1 is the D gene, with 6 bases matching. The TCR comes from a man aged 35-49 years in good health and CMV-seropositive. What was sequenced was PBMCs. The CDR3 amino acid sequence is: CASSPPRAGAYNEQFF. In nucleotide form, the sequence is TGTGCCAGCTCACCACCGCGGGCAGGGGCTTACAATGAGCAGTTCTTC.